This T cell receptor (beta chain) was documented in a study of blood T cell repertoires in COVID-19. CDR1 is MDHEN, CDR2 SYDVKM, per germline. V shed 6 bases, J shed 9 bases, and the junction held 7 bases outside the gene matches. CDR3 length equals 14 residues. This clone was detected once. Clinical history as reported by participants underpinned cohort assignment. The method was immunoSEQ multiplex PCR; TCRdb's version includes in-frame clones alone and lacks a portion of them. This sample has roughly 220,000 clones, with more than 80% found just once. V usage is TRBV28 and J usage is TRBJ2-4; 11 nucleotides align to TRBD2. The clonotype originates from a woman younger than 35 in a cohort exposed to, infected with or recovered from COVID-19 (not recorded which). The material sequenced was PBMCs or T cells enriched from blood (not recorded which). CDR3: CASRTLAGGIIQYF. The DNA for the CDR3 is TGTGCCAGCAGAACCCTAGCGGGGGGAATCATTCAGTACTTC.